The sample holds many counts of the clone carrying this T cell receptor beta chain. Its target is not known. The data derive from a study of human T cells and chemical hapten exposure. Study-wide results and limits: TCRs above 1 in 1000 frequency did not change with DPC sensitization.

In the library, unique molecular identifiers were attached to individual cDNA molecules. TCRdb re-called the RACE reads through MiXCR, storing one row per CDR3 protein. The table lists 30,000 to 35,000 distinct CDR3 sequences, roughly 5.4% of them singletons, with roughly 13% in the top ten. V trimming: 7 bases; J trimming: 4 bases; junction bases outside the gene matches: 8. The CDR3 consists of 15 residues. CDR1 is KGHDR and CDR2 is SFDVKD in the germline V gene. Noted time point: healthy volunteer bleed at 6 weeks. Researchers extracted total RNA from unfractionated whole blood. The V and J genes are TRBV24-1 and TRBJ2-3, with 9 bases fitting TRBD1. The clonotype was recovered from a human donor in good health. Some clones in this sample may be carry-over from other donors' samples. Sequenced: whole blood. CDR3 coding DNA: TGTGCCACCAGCGTAGGACAGGGGCGGGCAGATACGCAGTATTTT. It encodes CATSVGQGRADTQYF.